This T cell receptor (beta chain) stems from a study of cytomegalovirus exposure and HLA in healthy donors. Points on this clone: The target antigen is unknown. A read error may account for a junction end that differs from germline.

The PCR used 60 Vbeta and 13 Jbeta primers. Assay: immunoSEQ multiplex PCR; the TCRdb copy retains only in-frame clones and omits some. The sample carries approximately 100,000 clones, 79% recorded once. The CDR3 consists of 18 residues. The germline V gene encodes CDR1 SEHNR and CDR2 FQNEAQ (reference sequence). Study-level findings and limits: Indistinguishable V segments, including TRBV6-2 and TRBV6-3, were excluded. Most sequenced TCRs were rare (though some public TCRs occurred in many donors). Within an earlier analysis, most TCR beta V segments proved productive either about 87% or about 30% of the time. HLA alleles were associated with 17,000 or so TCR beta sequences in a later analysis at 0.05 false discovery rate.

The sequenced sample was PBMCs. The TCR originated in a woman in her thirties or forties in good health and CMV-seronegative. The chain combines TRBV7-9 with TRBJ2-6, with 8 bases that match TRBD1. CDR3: CSSRGDRTIHSGANVLTF. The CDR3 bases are TGTTCCAGCAGAGGGGACAGGACGATACACTCTGGGGCCAACGTCCTGACTTTC.